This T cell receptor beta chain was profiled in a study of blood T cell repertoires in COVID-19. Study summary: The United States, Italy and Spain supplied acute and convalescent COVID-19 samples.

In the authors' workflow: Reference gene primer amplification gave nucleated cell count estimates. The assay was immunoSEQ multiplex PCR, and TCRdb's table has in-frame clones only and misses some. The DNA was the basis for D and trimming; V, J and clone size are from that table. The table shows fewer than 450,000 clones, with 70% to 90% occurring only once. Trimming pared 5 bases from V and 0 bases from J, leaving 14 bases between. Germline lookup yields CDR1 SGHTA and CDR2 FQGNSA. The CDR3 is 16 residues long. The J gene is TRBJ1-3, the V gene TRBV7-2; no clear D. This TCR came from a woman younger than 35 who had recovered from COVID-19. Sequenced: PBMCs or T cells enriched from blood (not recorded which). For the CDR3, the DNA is TGTGCCAGCAGCCAACGCCGACCTAGCTCTGGAAACACCATATATTTT. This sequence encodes CASSQRRPSSGNTIYF. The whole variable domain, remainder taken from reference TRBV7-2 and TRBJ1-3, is GAGVSQSPSNKVTEKGKDVELRCDPISGHTALYWYRQSLGQGLEFLIYFQGNSAPDKSGLPSDRFSAERTGGSVSTLTIQRTQQEDSAVYLCASSQRRPSSGNTIYFGEGSWLTVV.